The entry below describes one T cell receptor (beta chain). Its cognate antigen is unknown. Other DNA sequences in the sample encode the same CDR3. The CDR3 covers 14 residues. Germline-derived CDR1 and CDR2 are LNHDA and SQIVND (reference sequence). V was shortened by 4 bases and J by 2 bases, with 6 bases between the two germline ends. The data were obtained in a study of cytomegalovirus exposure and HLA in healthy donors. The study's findings and limits: High specificity and sensitivity for cytomegalovirus status were reported for the classifier.

13 Jbeta primers and 60 Vbeta primers were used for the PCR. Generated by immunoSEQ multiplex PCR, the TCRdb table keeps only in-frame clones and is missing some. The sample yields 150,000 to 250,000 clones, roughly 80% seen once. The origin of this receptor is a woman in her forties or fifties in good health and CMV-seropositive. Sequencing was carried out using PBMCs. V gene TRBV19 combines with J gene TRBJ2-6; D call uncertain. The CDR3 sequence: CASSTGAGANVLTF. The CDR3, as DNA: TGTGCCAGTAGTACAGGCGCTGGGGCCAACGTCCTGACTTTC.